What follows are 24 T cell receptor beta chains derived from one specimen sequenced in a study of circulating and synovial CD4+ cells in juvenile arthritis. Profiled with immunoSEQ multiplex PCR; TCRdb holds only in-frame clones, not every one. Of about 32,000 clones in the sample, about 93% were seen once. Sequences were obtained from CD4+ T cells from blood. All receptors come from a human donor with juvenile idiopathic arthritis.

This chain uses TRBV9 with TRBJ2-3, with 8 bases matching TRBD2. The CDR3 extends over 17 amino acids. The ends lost 4 bases at V and 2 bases at J; junction bases unmatched: 12. Per germline, CDR1 SGDLS and CDR2 YYNGEE. The CDR3, as DNA: TGTGCCAGCAGCCCACCCCCACTAGCGGTATCCACAGATACGCAGTATTTT. Its translation: CASSPPPLAVSTDTQYF.

CDR3 protein: CASSAGTGTYNEQFF. DNA for the CDR3: TGCGCCAGCAGCGCAGGGACAGGGACATACAATGAGCAGTTCTTC. The rearrangement uses TRBV5-1 and TRBJ2-1; TRBD1 agrees at 9 bases. Trimming cost V 4 bases and J 4 bases; bases outside gene matches: 6. The CDR3 loop spans 15 amino acids. Germline loops: CDR1 SGHRS, CDR2 YFSETQ. Drawing the rest from reference TRBV5-1 and TRBJ2-1, the complete variable domain is KAGVTQTPRYLIKTRGQQVTLSCSPISGHRSVSWYQQTPGQGLQFLFEYFSETQRNKGNFPGRFSGRQFSNSRSEMNVSTLELGDSALYLCASSAGTGTYNEQFFGPGTRLTVL.

The chain is built from TRBV28 and TRBJ1-6, with 8 bases matching TRBD1. This CDR3 is 15 amino acids long. Losses at the gene ends were 6 bases for V and 6 bases for J; bases not matched to a gene: 7. CDR1 and CDR2 (germline): MDHEN, SYDVKM. In nucleotides, the CDR3 is TGTGCCAGCAGCCCGACAGGGGTCCTTAATTCACCCCTCCACTTT. As protein: CASSPTGVLNSPLHF. The entire variable domain, with the rest obtained from reference TRBV28 and TRBJ1-6, is as follows: DVKVTQSSRYLVKRTGEKVFLECVQDMDHENMFWYRQDPGLGLRLIYFSYDVKMKEKGDIPEGYSVSREKKERFSLILESASTNQTSMYLCASSPTGVLNSPLHFGNGTRLTVT.

The chain employs TRBV19 and TRBJ2-7; the D gene is possibly TRBD1 (6 bases). Germline CDR1 and CDR2: LNHDA and SQIVND (reference sequence). Trimming took off 4 bases at V and 5 bases at J, with 9 bases between the two ends. The CDR3 has 12 amino acids. CDR3 in DNA: TGTGCCAGTAGTACACAGGGACACGAGCAGTACTTC. This translates into CASSTQGHEQYF. The complete variable domain, with remaining parts taken from reference TRBV19 and TRBJ2-7, reads DGGITQSPKYLFRKEGQNVTLSCEQNLNHDAMYWYRQDPGQGLRLIYYSQIVNDFQKGDIAEGYSVSREKKESFPLTVTSAQKNPTAFYLCASSTQGHEQYFGPGTRLTVT.

V and J are TRBV27 and TRBJ2-7; 12 bases fit TRBD2. The trim removed 6 bases at V and 4 bases at J, leaving 10 bases unmatched. Germline CDR1 reads MNHEY; CDR2 reads SMNVEV (reference sequence). This CDR3 is built from 16 residues. In DNA, the CDR3 is TGTGCCAGCAGGAGGACAGGACTAGCGGGATTTTACGAGCAGTACTTC. It specifies CASRRTGLAGFYEQYF.

This clone showed up just a few times. CDR3 amino acids: CASSLKRTSGAPQETQYF. CDR3 in DNA: TGTGCCAGCAGCCTAAAAAGGACTAGCGGAGCGCCCCAAGAGACCCAGTACTTC. This chain connects TRBV7-3 to TRBJ2-5, with 10 bases matching TRBD2. Per the germline V gene, CDR1 is SGHTA and CDR2 is FQGTGA. CDR3 length equals 18 residues. The V gene end was trimmed by 5 bases and the J gene end by 1 base; junction bases not matched to a gene: 13. The complete variable domain, with remaining parts taken from reference TRBV7-3 and TRBJ2-5, reads GAGVSQTPSNKVTEKGKYVELRCDPISGHTALYWYRQSLGQGPEFLIYFQGTGAADDSGLPNDRFFAVRPEGSVSTLKIQRTERGDSAVYLCASSLKRTSGAPQETQYFGPGTRLLVL.

The V gene is TRBV10-1, the J gene TRBJ2-3, with D perhaps TRBD1 (6 bases). Germline CDR1 is WNHNN and CDR2 is SYGVQD (reference sequence). Trimming stripped 3 bases from V and 2 bases from J, with 12 bases between. The CDR3 runs 15 residues. The CDR3 DNA sequence: TGCGCCAGCAGTGAAGAGGGGGATAACACAGATACGCAGTATTTT. Its translation is CASSEEGDNTDTQYF.

V gene TRBV25-1 combines with J gene TRBJ2-3; 9 bases line up with TRBD2. The germline CDR1 and CDR2 sequences are MGHDK and SYGVNS. The CDR3 runs 15 residues. The junction had 4 bases not matched to a gene; V was cut back by 4 bases and J by 2 bases. CDR3 nucleotide sequence: TGTGCCAGCAGTGCCAGACTAGCGGACACAGATACGCAGTATTTT. It yields the protein CASSARLADTDTQYF.

The J gene is TRBJ1-6, the V gene TRBV11-2, with TRBD1 matching 8 bases. This CDR3 has 15 residues. V lost 4 bases and J lost 7; bases outside the gene matches: 6. Germline CDR1 is SGHAT and CDR2 is FQNNGV. The CDR3 reads CASSSDRGLNSPLHF. CDR3 DNA sequence: TGTGCCAGCAGCTCAGACAGGGGACTAAATTCACCCCTCCACTTT.

The chain employs TRBV7-3 and TRBJ2-1; TRBD2 matches 8 bases. Germline V gene sequence: CDR1 SGHTA, CDR2 FQGTGA. After removal of 5 bases from V and 4 bases from J, the junction contained 7 bases not matched to a gene. This CDR3 region has 15 residues. Here the CDR3 DNA reads TGTGCCAGCAGCACGACATCTAGCGGGTACAATGAGCAGTTCTTC. It specifies CASSTTSSGYNEQFF.

The chain links TRBV4-2 to TRBJ2-3; TRBD2 matches 11 bases. The CDR3 extends over 18 amino acids. V trimming: 1 base; J trimming: 3 bases; junction bases outside the gene matches: 9. Germline CDR1 reads LGHNA; CDR2 reads YNFKEQ. CDR3 sequence: CASSQAGSGRAGTDTQYF. The CDR3 coding sequence is TGTGCCAGCAGCCAAGCCGGTAGCGGGAGGGCGGGGACAGATACGCAGTATTTT.

The chain links TRBV7-9 to TRBJ2-1; 9 nucleotides agree with TRBD2. Germline trimming cut 2 bases from V and 9 bases from J; bases unmatched to any gene: 8. The CDR3 spans 15 residues. Germline assignment: CDR1 SEHNR and CDR2 FQNEAQ (reference sequence). The CDR3 here is CASSLILGTSPEQFF. The CDR3 DNA reads TGTGCCAGCAGCTTAATCTTGGGGACTAGCCCTGAGCAGTTCTTC.

The V and J genes are TRBV28 and TRBJ2-7; 9 positions agree with TRBD2. J was trimmed by 3 bases and V by 2 bases; bases with no gene match: 5. CDR1 is MDHEN, CDR2 SYDVKM, per germline. CDR3 length: 15 amino acids. CDR3 nucleotide sequence: TGTGCCAGCAGTTTAAGTCTAGCGGGACTCTACGAGCAGTACTTC. Protein product: CASSLSLAGLYEQYF.

The chain employs TRBV11-1 and TRBJ2-5, with D uncertain. The CDR3 is 14 residues long. Germline values: CDR1 SGHAT, CDR2 FQDESV (reference sequence). V dropped 4 bases and J dropped 5 bases, with 14 bases sitting between them. The CDR3 here is CASSSLPKEETQYF. DNA of the CDR3: TGTGCCAGCAGCTCCCTTCCCAAAGAGGAGACCCAGTACTTC.

This clone was seen only once. This rearrangement joins TRBV10-1 to TRBJ2-5, with a tentative D call TRBD1 (6 bases). There are 16 residues in the CDR3. Trimming left V 2 bases short and J 2 bases short, with 15 bases between. The V gene's germline CDR1 is WNHNN and CDR2 SYGVQD (reference sequence). The CDR3 DNA sequence: TGCGCCAGCAGTGAGGGGGGAACAGGGCGGCAAGAGACCCAGTACTTC. Protein sequence: CASSEGGTGRQETQYF.

This chain connects TRBV6-5 to TRBJ1-1; a weak D match, TRBD1 (6 bases). Trimming left V 6 bases short and J 1 base short, with 15 bases between. The length of the CDR3 is 15 residues. CDR1 and CDR2 from the germline V gene are MNHEY and SVGAGI. Here the CDR3 reads CASRRGFPENTEAFF. As DNA, the CDR3 is TGTGCCAGCAGGAGGGGGTTTCCGGAGAACACTGAAGCTTTCTTT.

The chain links TRBV28 to TRBJ1-2; no reliable D call. Germline CDR1 MDHEN, CDR2 SYDVKM. This CDR3 is built from 14 residues. Trimming removed 2 bases at V and 2 bases at J, with 9 bases between. CDR3 DNA sequence: TGTGCCAGCAGTTTAGTGGGGAGGAACTATGGCTACACCTTC. This codes for CASSLVGRNYGYTF.

This sequence joins TRBV15 and TRBJ2-1; TRBD1 is a possible D gene (6 bases). V lost 9 bases and J 6 bases, leaving 15 bases between the germline ends. The CDR3 spans 13 residues. CDR1 and CDR2 (germline): LNHNV, YYDKDF (reference sequence). The CDR3, as DNA: TGTGCCACGGGAAGGGGACAAACCAATGAGCAGTTCTTC. This encodes CATGRGQTNEQFF.

This chain uses TRBV5-1 with TRBJ1-1; 7 nucleotides match TRBD1. Germline trimming cut 1 base from V and 5 bases from J; bases unmatched to any gene: 2. This CDR3 has 13 amino acids. The V gene's germline CDR1 is SGHRS and CDR2 YFSETQ. The CDR3: CASSLTGETEAFF. For the CDR3, the DNA is TGCGCCAGCAGCTTGACAGGGGAGACTGAAGCTTTCTTT.

The J gene is TRBJ2-7, the V gene TRBV28; 8 nucleotides align to TRBD1. Trimming took 6 bases from V and 4 from J; bases not matched to a gene: 11. CDR3 size: 15 residues. From germline, CDR1 is MDHEN and CDR2 SYDVKM. CDR3 DNA sequence: TGTGCCAGCAGCCCAAAGGCAGGGGGCAGATACGAGCAGTACTTC. It yields the protein CASSPKAGGRYEQYF.

This clone has only one observation. This chain connects TRBV29-1 to TRBJ2-1; possible D gene TRBD2, 6 bases. Trimming shortened V by 6 bases and J by 4 bases, and 16 bases separated the two germline ends. CDR3 size: 14 residues. Per germline, CDR1 SQVTM and CDR2 ANQGSEA. This CDR3 is CSVAQRLVYNEQFF. CDR3 nucleotide sequence: TGCAGCGTCGCCCAAAGACTAGTATACAATGAGCAGTTCTTC.

This chain links TRBV30 with TRBJ1-3, with unresolved D. The CDR3 runs 12 residues. Looked up from germline, CDR1 is GTSNPN and CDR2 is SVGIG (reference sequence). V shed 2 bases and J shed 3 bases, with 5 bases lying between them. DNA for the CDR3: TGTGCCTGGAGTACTAATGGAAACACCATATATTTT. Protein sequence: CAWSTNGNTIYF. Variable domain in full (rest from reference TRBV30 and TRBJ1-3): SQTIHQWPATLVQPVGSPLSLECTVEGTSNPNLYWYRQAAGRGLQLLFYSVGIGQISSEVPQNLSASRPQDRQFILSSKKLLLSDSGFYLCAWSTNGNTIYFGEGSWLTVV.

The rearrangement uses TRBV10-3 and TRBJ1-5; no reliable D call. The CDR3 spans 12 residues. Trimming removed 6 bases at V and 3 bases at J, with 6 bases between. The V gene's germline CDR1 is ENHRY and CDR2 SYGVKD. In DNA form, the CDR3 reads TGTGCCATCAGCCCCAACAATCAGCCCCAGCATTTT. It specifies CAISPNNQPQHF.

The J gene is TRBJ2-1, the V gene TRBV19, with D perhaps TRBD2 (6 bases). The CDR3 has 16 amino acids. V was clipped by 0 bases and J by 2 bases, with 11 bases between them. The germline V gene encodes CDR1 LNHDA and CDR2 SQIVND (reference sequence). CDR3 in amino acids: CASSIDGGITYNEQFF. For the CDR3, the DNA is TGTGCCAGTAGTATAGATGGGGGGATTACCTACAATGAGCAGTTCTTC.